This T cell receptor (beta chain) is from a study of cytomegalovirus exposure and HLA in healthy donors. Turning to the study itself: In a previous analysis, 95 million to 130 million unique TCR beta sequences were found from about 190 million T cells. Study results and limitations: HLA alleles showed associations with 16,951 TCR beta sequences in a later analysis, at a 0.05 false discovery rate. Among TCR beta chains, those listed as cytomegalovirus-associated numbered over 150. An analysis was carried out at a later point. It showed that HLA-associated TCR beta chains were more clonally expanded than equally common non-associated chains.

In the PCR, 60 Vbeta and 13 Jbeta primers were used. Sequencing was performed with immunoSEQ multiplex PCR; in TCRdb, only in-frame clones are kept and a portion is missing. Of about 180,000 clones in the sample, around 77% were seen once. Turning to this clone: Its antigen remains unidentified.

The CDR3 has 10 amino acids. Trimming took 4 bases from V and 7 from J, leaving 5 bases between them. Germline CDR1 is SEHNR and CDR2 is FQNEAQ (reference sequence). This rearrangement joins TRBV7-9 to TRBJ2-7; D is undetermined. The source is a man between 60 and 75 years old in good health and CMV-seronegative. Sequencing used PBMCs. The CDR3 coding sequence is TGTGCCAGCAGCTCCGGTGAGCAGTACTTC. Its protein product is CASSSGEQYF.